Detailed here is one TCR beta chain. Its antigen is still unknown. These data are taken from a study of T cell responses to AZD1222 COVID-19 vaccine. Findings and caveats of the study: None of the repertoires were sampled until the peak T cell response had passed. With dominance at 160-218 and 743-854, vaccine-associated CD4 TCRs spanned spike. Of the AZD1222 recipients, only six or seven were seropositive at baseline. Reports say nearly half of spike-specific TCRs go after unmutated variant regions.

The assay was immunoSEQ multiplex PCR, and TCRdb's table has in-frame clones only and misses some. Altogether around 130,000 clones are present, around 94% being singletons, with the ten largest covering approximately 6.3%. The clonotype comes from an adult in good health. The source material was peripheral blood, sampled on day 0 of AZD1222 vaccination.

The CDR3 coding sequence is TGTGCCACCAGCGGGGGGGTTGGCTATGGCTACACCTTC. It codes for CATSGGVGYGYTF. This chain connects TRBV15 to TRBJ1-2; possibly TRBD1 for D (5 bases). Trimming pared 5 bases from V and 4 bases from J, leaving 11 bases between. This CDR3 has 13 amino acids. CDR1 is LNHNV, CDR2 YYDKDF, per germline (reference sequence).